These 21 T cell receptor beta chains share one sample of origin, sequenced in a study of blood T cell repertoires in COVID-19. The table came from immunoSEQ multiplex PCR; TCRdb's copy has only in-frame clones and leaves some out. The table lists approximately 74,000 clones, roughly 86% of them singletons. Sequencing input: peripheral blood. All receptors come from a woman in her fifties or sixties with acute or convalescent COVID-19.

This CDR3 is CASYGQGAGEAFF. For the CDR3, the DNA is TGTGCCAGCTACGGACAGGGGGCCGGTGAAGCTTTCTTT. The rearrangement joins TRBV28 to TRBJ1-1, with 11 bases aligning to TRBD1. Germline lookup yields CDR1 MDHEN and CDR2 SYDVKM. Germline trimming cut 8 bases from V and 7 bases from J; bases unmatched to any gene: 6. The CDR3 consists of 13 residues.

The chain combines TRBV5-1 with TRBJ1-4; 8 bases are shared with TRBD1. Germline V gives CDR1 SGHRS, CDR2 YFSETQ. The CDR3 consists of 14 residues. The V and J ends lost 0 bases and 8 bases, in that order; junction bases with no gene match: 3. DNA for the CDR3: TGCGCCAGCAGCTTGGGTCAGGGGGCGGAAAAACTGTTTTTT. It codes for CASSLGQGAEKLFF.

J is TRBJ2-3 and V is TRBV2; maybe TRBD2 (7 bases). Trimming removed 8 bases from V and 4 bases from J, with 13 bases in between. The CDR3 has 13 residues. Germline V gives CDR1 SNHLY, CDR2 FYNNEI. CDR3 in amino acids: CASGAGAPDTQYF. CDR3 bases: TGTGCCAGCGGGGCGGGGGCCCCAGATACGCAGTATTTT.

For the CDR3, the DNA is TGTGCCAGCAGATCACACACAGATACGCAGTATTTT. Its translation is CASRSHTDTQYF. The chain joins TRBV6-5 to TRBJ2-3; D is uncertain. The CDR3 runs to 12 residues. Trimming left V 6 bases short and J 2 bases short, with 6 bases between. Germline CDR1 and CDR2: MNHEY and SVGAGI.

This clone was observed a single time. The rearrangement links TRBV18 to TRBJ2-7; 7 nucleotides align to TRBD1. Germline CDR1 reads KGHSH; CDR2 reads LQKENI. Trimming at V came to 3 bases and at J to 2 bases, leaving 10 bases not matched to a gene. The length of the CDR3 is 16 residues. The CDR3: CASSPEQGFAAYEQYF. The CDR3 nucleotides are TGTGCCAGCTCACCCGAACAGGGGTTTGCGGCCTACGAGCAGTACTTC.

This chain uses TRBV9 with TRBJ1-2; TRBD1 matches 7 bases. The CDR3 extends over 17 amino acids. After removal of 0 bases from V and 4 bases from J, the junction contained 12 bases not matched to a gene. Germline V gives CDR1 SGDLS, CDR2 YYNGEE. This CDR3 is CASSVDPGAGGTYGYTF. The CDR3 DNA sequence: TGTGCCAGCAGCGTAGACCCGGGGGCAGGGGGTACCTATGGCTACACCTTC. The variable domain in full, with the rest retrieved from reference TRBV9 and TRBJ1-2, is DSGVTQTPKHLITATGQRVTLRCSPRSGDLSVYWYQQSLDQGLQFLIQYYNGEERAKGNILERFSAQQFPDLHSELNLSSLELGDSALYFCASSVDPGAGGTYGYTFGSGTRLTVV.

The chain is built from TRBV7-2 and TRBJ2-1; D unclear. Looked up from germline, CDR1 is SGHTA and CDR2 is FQGNSA. Trimming cost V 4 bases and J 12 bases, with 16 bases left between them. There are 13 residues in the CDR3. CDR3 region: CASSSNQRLGQFF. The CDR3 nucleotides read TGTGCCAGCAGCTCCAACCAGAGGCTAGGGCAGTTCTTC.

The chain employs TRBV2 and TRBJ2-1; TRBD1 matches at 7 bases. The germline gives CDR1 SNHLY, CDR2 FYNNEI. Trimming at V came to 6 bases and at J to 2 bases, leaving 7 bases not matched to a gene. The CDR3 totals 15 residues. The CDR3 spells CASSITGAAYNEQFF. The CDR3 region has the DNA TGTGCCAGCAGCATAACAGGGGCGGCCTACAATGAGCAGTTCTTC.

V usage is TRBV3-1 (or the pseudogene TRBV3-2) and J usage is TRBJ1-1; 8 positions agree with TRBD1. Germline-derived CDR1 and CDR2 are LGHDT and YNNKEL (reference sequence). The CDR3 consists of 15 residues. With V trimmed by 1 base and J by 3 bases, 4 bases remained unmatched. The CDR3 loop is CASSQGTGWDTEAFF. In DNA, the CDR3 is TGTGCCAGCAGCCAAGGGACAGGGTGGGACACTGAAGCTTTCTTT.

The V call is TRBV5-1, the J call TRBJ2-3; D is undetermined. The germline V and J ends were trimmed by 0 bases and 4 bases, with 12 bases remaining between them. CDR3 length: 15 residues. The germline gives CDR1 SGHRS, CDR2 YFSETQ. The CDR3 protein is CASSLAHQLADTQYF. CDR3 sequence (DNA): TGCGCCAGCAGCTTGGCACACCAGTTGGCAGATACGCAGTATTTT.

The rearrangement uses TRBV5-6 and TRBJ1-2; a possible D gene is TRBD1 (6 bases). The germline V and J ends were trimmed by 4 bases and 4 bases, with 11 bases remaining between them. The CDR3 consists of 13 residues. Germline assignment: CDR1 SGHDT and CDR2 YYEEEE. CDR3 DNA sequence: TGTGCCAGCAGCGGACAGAACTTCTATGGCTACACCTTC. This translates into CASSGQNFYGYTF.

The chain links TRBV30 to TRBJ2-7; 10 positions match TRBD1. Germline V gene sequence: CDR1 GTSNPN, CDR2 SVGIG (reference sequence). The CDR3 consists of 12 residues. Unmatched junction bases numbered 4, after V lost 5 bases and J lost 6 bases. CDR3 residues: CAWARDRGEQYF. In DNA form, the CDR3 reads TGTGCCTGGGCCCGGGACAGGGGCGAGCAGTACTTC.

The CDR3 spells CASSFQGTSGNTIYF. The DNA for the CDR3 is TGCGCCAGCAGCTTCCAGGGGACCTCTGGAAACACCATATATTTT. This sequence joins TRBV5-1 and TRBJ1-3, with TRBD1 as a possible D gene (6 bases). This CDR3 contains 15 residues. V was clipped by 2 bases and J by 0 bases, with 9 bases between them. The germline V gene has CDR1 SGHRS and CDR2 YFSETQ. Full variable domain (outside the CDR3, taken from reference TRBV5-1 and TRBJ1-3): KAGVTQTPRYLIKTRGQQVTLSCSPISGHRSVSWYQQTPGQGLQFLFEYFSETQRNKGNFPGRFSGRQFSNSRSEMNVSTLELGDSALYLCASSFQGTSGNTIYFGEGSWLTVV.

The gene calls are TRBV6-5 and TRBJ2-5; D might be TRBD2 (5 bases). The V gene's germline CDR1 is MNHEY and CDR2 SVGAGI. The CDR3 totals 14 residues. V was cut by 0 bases and J by 7 bases, with 12 bases left in between. CDR3 coding DNA: TGTGCCAGCAGTTACTCCCGGGATTCGGGGACCCAGTACTTC. Translating it yields CASSYSRDSGTQYF.

V gene TRBV6-5 combines with J gene TRBJ2-1; 9 bases agree with TRBD2. J lost 0 bases, V lost 0 bases, and 0 bases had no gene match. The CDR3 covers 16 residues. Germline V gene data show CDR1 as MNHEY and CDR2 as SVGAGI. The CDR3 coding sequence is TGTGCCAGCAGTTACTCTAGCGGGAGCTCCTACAATGAGCAGTTCTTC. Its translation is CASSYSSGSSYNEQFF.

This clone was found once. This chain links TRBV9 with TRBJ2-3; D remains ambiguous. Trimming stripped 3 bases from V and 5 bases from J, with 10 bases between. Looked up from germline, CDR1 is SGDLS and CDR2 is YYNGEE. CDR3 size: 13 residues. The DNA of the CDR3 is TGTGCCAGCAGCGCCCCACCAGGAGATACGCAGTATTTT. It encodes CASSAPPGDTQYF. Complete variable domain (other parts from reference TRBV9 and TRBJ2-3): DSGVTQTPKHLITATGQRVTLRCSPRSGDLSVYWYQQSLDQGLQFLIQYYNGEERAKGNILERFSAQQFPDLHSELNLSSLELGDSALYFCASSAPPGDTQYFGPGTRLTVL.

This CDR3 is CASSEGGGSEQFF. The CDR3 nucleotides are TGTGCCAGCAGCGAGGGGGGGGGCAGTGAGCAGTTCTTC. V usage is TRBV3-1 (or the pseudogene TRBV3-2) and J usage is TRBJ2-1; D may be TRBD2 (7 bases). The CDR3 contains 13 residues. Germline V gives CDR1 LGHDT, CDR2 YNNKEL (reference sequence). Between the trimmed V and J ends, which lost 5 bases and 9 bases, there was a span of 14 bases.

The chain joins TRBV5-4 to TRBJ1-3; D uncertain. The V end was cut by 0 bases, the J end by 4 bases, with 11 bases between. This CDR3 has 15 amino acids. In germline, CDR1 is SGHNT, CDR2 YYREEE (reference sequence). CDR3 sequence (DNA): TGTGCCAGCAGCTTGGGTACAGACCAAGGAAACACCATATATTTT. Encoded protein: CASSLGTDQGNTIYF. Supplemented by reference TRBV5-4 and TRBJ1-3, the full variable domain reads ETGVTQSPTHLIKTRGQQVTLRCSSQSGHNTVSWYQQALGQGPQFIFQYYREEENGRGNFPPRFSGLQFPNYSSELNVNALELDDSALYLCASSLGTDQGNTIYFGEGSWLTVV.

V gene TRBV6-5 combines with J gene TRBJ1-5; no reliable D call. V shed 10 bases and J shed 2 bases, with 12 bases lying between them. The germline CDR1 and CDR2 sequences are MNHEY and SVGAGI. The CDR3 contains 13 residues. CDR3 residues: CATSVAGNQPQHF. CDR3 nucleotides: TGTGCCACCAGCGTGGCAGGCAATCAGCCCCAGCATTTT.

The genes are TRBV5-1 and TRBJ2-3; 7 bases map to TRBD2. V lost 1 base to trimming and J lost 2 bases; unmatched junction nucleotides: 4. Germline values: CDR1 SGHRS, CDR2 YFSETQ. The CDR3 runs 15 residues. The CDR3 is CASSLPRGTTDTQYF. CDR3 coding DNA: TGCGCCAGCAGCTTGCCGCGGGGGACCACAGATACGCAGTATTTT.

In this sample, this clone turned up once. The chain combines TRBV21-1 with TRBJ2-7; the listed D gene, TRBD1, was not tested against the DNA. TRBV21-1 is given as a pseudogene. The CDR3 consists of 16 residues. CDR3 residues: CASSCQTGTGVYEQYF. As DNA, the CDR3 is TGTGCCAGCAGCTGCCAAACCGGGACAGGGGTTTACGAGCAGTACTTC.